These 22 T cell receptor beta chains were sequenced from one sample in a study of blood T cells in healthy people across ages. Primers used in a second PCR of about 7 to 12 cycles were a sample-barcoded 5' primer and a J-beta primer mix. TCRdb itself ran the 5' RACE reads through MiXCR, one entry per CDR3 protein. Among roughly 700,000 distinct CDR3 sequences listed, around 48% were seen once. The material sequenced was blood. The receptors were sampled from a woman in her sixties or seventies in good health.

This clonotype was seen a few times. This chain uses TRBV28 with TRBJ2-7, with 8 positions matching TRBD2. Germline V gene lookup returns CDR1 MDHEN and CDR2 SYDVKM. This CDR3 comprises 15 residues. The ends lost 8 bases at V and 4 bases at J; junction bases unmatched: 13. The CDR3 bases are TGTGCCAGCGAGGGCCTAGCGGGCCTGGCGTACGAGCAGTACTTC. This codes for CASEGLAGLAYEQYF.

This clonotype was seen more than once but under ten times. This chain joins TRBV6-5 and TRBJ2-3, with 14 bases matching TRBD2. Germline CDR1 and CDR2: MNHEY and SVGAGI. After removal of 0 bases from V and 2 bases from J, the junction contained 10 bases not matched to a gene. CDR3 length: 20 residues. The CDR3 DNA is TGTGCCAGCAGTTACTCCCCCGGGACTAGCGGGAGTTTAAACACAGATACGCAGTATTTT. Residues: CASSYSPGTSGSLNTDTQYF.

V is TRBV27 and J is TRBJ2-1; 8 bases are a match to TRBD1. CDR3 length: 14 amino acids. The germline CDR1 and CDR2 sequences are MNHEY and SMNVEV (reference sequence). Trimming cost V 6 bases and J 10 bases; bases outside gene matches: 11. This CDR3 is CASRRTGGLREQFF. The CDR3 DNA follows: TGTGCCAGCAGACGCACAGGGGGGCTCAGGGAGCAGTTCTTC.

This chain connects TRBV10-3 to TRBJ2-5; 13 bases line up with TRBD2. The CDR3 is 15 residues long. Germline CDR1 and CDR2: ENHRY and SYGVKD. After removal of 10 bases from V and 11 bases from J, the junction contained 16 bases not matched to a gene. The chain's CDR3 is CATLGLAGVANEQYF. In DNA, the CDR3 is TGTGCCACCTTAGGACTAGCGGGAGTTGCCAATGAGCAGTACTTC.

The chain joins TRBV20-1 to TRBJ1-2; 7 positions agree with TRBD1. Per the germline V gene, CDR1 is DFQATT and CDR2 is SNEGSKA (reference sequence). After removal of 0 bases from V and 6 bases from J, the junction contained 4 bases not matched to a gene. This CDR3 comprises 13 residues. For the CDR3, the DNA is TGCAGTGCTAGAGAGGAGGGGACAGATGGCTACACCTTC. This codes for CSAREEGTDGYTF.

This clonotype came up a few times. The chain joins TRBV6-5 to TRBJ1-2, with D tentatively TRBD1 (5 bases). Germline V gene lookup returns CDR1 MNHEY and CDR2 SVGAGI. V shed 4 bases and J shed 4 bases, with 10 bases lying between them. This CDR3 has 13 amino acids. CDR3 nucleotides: TGTGCCAGCAGTTCTGGGACCCTCTATGGCTACACCTTC. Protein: CASSSGTLYGYTF.

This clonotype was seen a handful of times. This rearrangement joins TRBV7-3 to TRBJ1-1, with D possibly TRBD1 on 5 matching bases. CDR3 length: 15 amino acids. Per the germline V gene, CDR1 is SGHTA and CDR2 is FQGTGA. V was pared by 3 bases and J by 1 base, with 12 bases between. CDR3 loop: CASSFIQGGNTEAFF. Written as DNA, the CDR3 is TGTGCCAGCAGCTTTATCCAGGGAGGGAACACTGAAGCTTTCTTT.

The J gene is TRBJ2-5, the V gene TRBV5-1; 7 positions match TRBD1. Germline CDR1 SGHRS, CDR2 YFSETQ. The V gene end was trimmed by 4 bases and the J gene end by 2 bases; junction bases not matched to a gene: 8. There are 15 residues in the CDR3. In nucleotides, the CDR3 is TGCGCCAGCAGCACACAGGGACAGCCTCAAGAGACCCAGTACTTC. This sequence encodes CASSTQGQPQETQYF.

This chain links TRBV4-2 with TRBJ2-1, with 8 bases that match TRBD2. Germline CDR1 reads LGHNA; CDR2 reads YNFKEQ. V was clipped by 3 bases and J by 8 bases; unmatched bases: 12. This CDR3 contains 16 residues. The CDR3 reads CASSHASGSPNHEQFF. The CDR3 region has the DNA TGTGCCAGCAGCCATGCTAGCGGGTCCCCCAACCATGAGCAGTTCTTC.

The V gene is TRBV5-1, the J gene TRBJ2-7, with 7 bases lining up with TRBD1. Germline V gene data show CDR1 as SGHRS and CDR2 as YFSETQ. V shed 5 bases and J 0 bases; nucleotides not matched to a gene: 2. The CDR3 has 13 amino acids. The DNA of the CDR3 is TGCGCCAGCAGTACAGGGGACTCCTACGAGCAGTACTTC. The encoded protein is CASSTGDSYEQYF.

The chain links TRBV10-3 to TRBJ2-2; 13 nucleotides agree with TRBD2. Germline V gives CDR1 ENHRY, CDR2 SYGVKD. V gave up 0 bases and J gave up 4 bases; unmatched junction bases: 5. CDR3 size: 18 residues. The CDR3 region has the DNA TGTGCCATCAGTGAGTCGATTGGACTAGCGGGAGCCACCGGGGAGCTGTTTTTT. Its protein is CAISESIGLAGATGELFF.

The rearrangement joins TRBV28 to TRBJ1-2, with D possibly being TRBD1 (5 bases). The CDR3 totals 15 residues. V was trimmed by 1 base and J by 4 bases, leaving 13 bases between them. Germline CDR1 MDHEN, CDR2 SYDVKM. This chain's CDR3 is CASSLLSQGAYGYTF. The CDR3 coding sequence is TGTGCCAGCAGTTTATTATCTCAGGGTGCCTATGGCTACACCTTC.

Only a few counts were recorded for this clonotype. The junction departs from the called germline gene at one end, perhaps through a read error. In DNA, the CDR3 is TGTAGCGTTGGGGGGCGGAATTGGAGAGAGCAGTACTTC. It is translated as CSVGGRNWREQYF. This rearrangement joins TRBV29-1 to TRBJ2-4; perhaps D is TRBD1 or TRBD2 (6 bases each). This CDR3 is 13 amino acids long. Germline V lookup: CDR1 SQVTM, CDR2 ANQGSEA. Full variable domain (rest looked up from reference TRBV29-1 and TRBJ2-4): SAVISQKPSRDICQRGTSLTIQCQVDSQVTMMFWYRQQPGQSLTLIATANQGSEATYESGFVIDKFPISRPNLTFSTLTVSNMSPEDSSIYLCSVGGRNWREQYFGAGTRLSVL.

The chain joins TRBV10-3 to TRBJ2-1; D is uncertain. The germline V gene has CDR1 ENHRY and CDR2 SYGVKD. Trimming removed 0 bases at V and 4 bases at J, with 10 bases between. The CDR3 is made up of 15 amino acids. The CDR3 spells CAISESGPQYNEQFF. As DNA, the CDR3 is TGTGCCATCAGTGAGTCGGGCCCCCAATACAATGAGCAGTTCTTC.

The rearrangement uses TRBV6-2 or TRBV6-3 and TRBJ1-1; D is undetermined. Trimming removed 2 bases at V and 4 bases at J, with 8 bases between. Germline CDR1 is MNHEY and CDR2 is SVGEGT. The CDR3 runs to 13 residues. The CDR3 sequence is CASSYVPRTEAFF. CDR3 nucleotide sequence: TGTGCCAGCAGTTACGTTCCCCGCACTGAAGCTTTCTTT.

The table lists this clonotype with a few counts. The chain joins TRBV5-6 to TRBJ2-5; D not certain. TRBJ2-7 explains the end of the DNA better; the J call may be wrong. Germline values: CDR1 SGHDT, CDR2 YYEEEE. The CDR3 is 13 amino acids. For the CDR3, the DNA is TGTGCCAGCAGCCCCTGGCGGAACTACGAGCAGTACTTC. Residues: CASSPWRNYEQYF.

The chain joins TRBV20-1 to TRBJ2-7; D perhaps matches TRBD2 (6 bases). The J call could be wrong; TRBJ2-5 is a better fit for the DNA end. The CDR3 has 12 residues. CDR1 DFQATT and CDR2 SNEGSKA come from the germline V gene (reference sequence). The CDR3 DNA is TGCAGTGCTAGCCGGGACGGGGGGACCCAGTACTTC. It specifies CSASRDGGTQYF.

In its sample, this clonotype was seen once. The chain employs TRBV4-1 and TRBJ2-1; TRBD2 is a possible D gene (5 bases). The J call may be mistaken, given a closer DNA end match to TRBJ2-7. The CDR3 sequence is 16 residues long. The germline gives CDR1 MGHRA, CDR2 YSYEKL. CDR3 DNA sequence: TGCGCCAGCAGCCAAGAACGAGGGAGTCCCACCAATGAGCAGTACTTC. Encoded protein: CASSQERGSPTNEQYF.

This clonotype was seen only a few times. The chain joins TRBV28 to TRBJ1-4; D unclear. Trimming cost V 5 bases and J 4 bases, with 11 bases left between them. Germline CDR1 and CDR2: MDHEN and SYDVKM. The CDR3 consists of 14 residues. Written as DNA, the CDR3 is TGTGCCAGCAGTAACGCAGTTAATAATGAAAAACTGTTTTTT. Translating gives CASSNAVNNEKLFF. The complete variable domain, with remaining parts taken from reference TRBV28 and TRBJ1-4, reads DVKVTQSSRYLVKRTGEKVFLECVQDMDHENMFWYRQDPGLGLRLIYFSYDVKMKEKGDIPEGYSVSREKKERFSLILESASTNQTSMYLCASSNAVNNEKLFFGSGTQLSVL.

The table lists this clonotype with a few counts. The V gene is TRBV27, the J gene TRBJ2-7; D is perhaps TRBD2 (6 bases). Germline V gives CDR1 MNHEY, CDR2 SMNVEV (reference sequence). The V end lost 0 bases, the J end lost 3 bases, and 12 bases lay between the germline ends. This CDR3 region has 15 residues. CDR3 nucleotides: TGTGCCAGCAGTTTATCGCCTCGGGGGTACTACGAGCAGTACTTC. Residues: CASSLSPRGYYEQYF.

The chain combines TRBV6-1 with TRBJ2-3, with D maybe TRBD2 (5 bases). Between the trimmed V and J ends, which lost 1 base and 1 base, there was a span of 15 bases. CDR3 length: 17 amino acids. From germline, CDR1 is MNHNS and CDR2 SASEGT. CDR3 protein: CASSEDWRYTGTDTQYF. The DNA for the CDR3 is TGTGCCAGCAGTGAAGATTGGAGGTATACGGGCACAGATACGCAGTATTTT.

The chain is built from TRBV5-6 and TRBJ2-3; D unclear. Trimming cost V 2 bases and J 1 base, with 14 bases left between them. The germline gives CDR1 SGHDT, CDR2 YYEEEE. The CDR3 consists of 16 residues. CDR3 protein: CASSFARLRRTDTQYF. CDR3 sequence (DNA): TGTGCCAGCAGCTTTGCCCGCCTTCGGCGCACAGATACGCAGTATTTT.